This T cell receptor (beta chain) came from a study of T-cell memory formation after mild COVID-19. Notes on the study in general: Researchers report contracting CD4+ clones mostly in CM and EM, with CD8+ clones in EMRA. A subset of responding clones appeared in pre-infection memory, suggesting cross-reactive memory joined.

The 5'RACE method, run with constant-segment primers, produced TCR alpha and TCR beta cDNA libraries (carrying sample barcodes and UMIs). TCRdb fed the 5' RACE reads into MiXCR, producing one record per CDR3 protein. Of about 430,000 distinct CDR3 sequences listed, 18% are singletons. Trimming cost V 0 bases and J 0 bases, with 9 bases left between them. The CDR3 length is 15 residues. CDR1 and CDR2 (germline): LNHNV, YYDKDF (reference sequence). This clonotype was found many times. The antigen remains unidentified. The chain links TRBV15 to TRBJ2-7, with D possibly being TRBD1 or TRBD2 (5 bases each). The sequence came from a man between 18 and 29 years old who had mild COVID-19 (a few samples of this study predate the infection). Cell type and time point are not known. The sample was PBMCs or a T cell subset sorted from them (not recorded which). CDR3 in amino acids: CATSREEGSSYEQYF. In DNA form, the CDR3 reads TGTGCCACCAGCAGAGAAGAGGGGAGCTCCTACGAGCAGTACTTC.